Listed below are T cell receptor beta chains from one sample, sequenced in a study of blood T cells in healthy people across ages. MiXCR, applied by TCRdb to the 5' RACE reads, yields one record per CDR3 protein. The table includes hundreds of thousands of distinct CDR3 sequences, 25% detected once. The data also belong to a second study, concerning T cells of mothers and their children.

The sequenced sample consisted of blood. These receptors were collected from a boy aged 10-17 years in good health. Each CDR3 is given without its conserved first and last residue.

cdr3_length: 14
v_call: TRBV7-2
j_call: TRBJ2-5
cdr3_aa: ASSLAGRDFRETQY

cdr3_length: 15
v_call: TRBV7-9
j_call: TRBJ2-1
cdr3_aa: ASSHNWGVRFYNGQF

cdr3_length: 11
v_call: TRBV5-1
j_call: TRBJ1-2
cdr3_aa: ASSRRSNYGYT

cdr3_length: 13
v_call: TRBV7-2
j_call: TRBJ2-5
cdr3_aa: ASSPHGTVQETQY

cdr3_length: 13
v_call: TRBV7-3
j_call: TRBJ2-7
cdr3_aa: ASSLEGGNTYEQY

cdr3_length: 9
v_call: TRBV20-1
j_call: TRBJ2-7
cdr3_aa: SAQGVNEQY

cdr3_length: 12
v_call: TRBV7-2
j_call: TRBJ2-1
cdr3_aa: ASRTSGSYNEQF

cdr3_length: 9
v_call: TRBV5-1
j_call: TRBJ2-5
cdr3_aa: ASSLEESQY

cdr3_length: 13
v_call: TRBV7-2
j_call: .
cdr3_aa: ASSRQTSGSNEQY

cdr3_length: 16
v_call: TRBV5-6
j_call: TRBJ2-6
cdr3_aa: ASRDAGTPRSGANVLT

cdr3_length: 11
v_call: TRBV4-3
j_call: TRBJ1-4
cdr3_aa: ASSQEADEKLF

cdr3_length: 13
v_call: TRBV14
j_call: TRBJ2-1
cdr3_aa: ASSQGTSGDNEQF

cdr3_length: 10
v_call: TRBV25-1
j_call: TRBJ2-2
cdr3_aa: ASSSQTGELF

cdr3_length: 15
v_call: TRBV4-1
j_call: TRBJ2-1
cdr3_aa: ASSQDYLAGSDNEQF

cdr3_length: 14
v_call: TRBV4-3
j_call: TRBJ2-7
cdr3_aa: ASSQETESLGYEQY

cdr3_length: 12
v_call: TRBV12-3/TRBV12-4
j_call: TRBJ1-2
cdr3_aa: ASSGVGGGYGYT

cdr3_length: 11
v_call: TRBV29-1
j_call: .
cdr3_aa: SVEDGLAYEQY

cdr3_length: 13
v_call: TRBV15
j_call: TRBJ2-3
cdr3_aa: ATSRSPWPTDTQY

cdr3_length: 11
v_call: TRBV20-1
j_call: TRBJ1-1
cdr3_aa: SARNRVNTEAF

cdr3_length: 12
v_call: TRBV2
j_call: TRBJ2-1
cdr3_aa: ASSESVSYNEQF

cdr3_length: 13
v_call: TRBV29-1
j_call: TRBJ2-3
cdr3_aa: SVRTSGASTDTQY

cdr3_length: 14
v_call: TRBV7-2
j_call: TRBJ2-1
cdr3_aa: ASRSRAASSYNEQF

cdr3_length: 11
v_call: TRBV29-1
j_call: TRBJ2-5
cdr3_aa: SVVLGGQETQY

cdr3_length: 10
v_call: TRBV27
j_call: TRBJ2-5
cdr3_aa: ASRLLGWSQY

cdr3_length: 17
v_call: TRBV7-8
j_call: TRBJ2-4
cdr3_aa: ASSLGRRGAIPAKNIQY

cdr3_length: 14
v_call: TRBV29-1
j_call: TRBJ2-6
cdr3_aa: SVAGGGSSGANVLT

cdr3_length: 13
v_call: TRBV9
j_call: TRBJ2-3
cdr3_aa: ASSVVGLATDTQY

cdr3_length: 11
v_call: TRBV29-1
j_call: TRBJ1-2
cdr3_aa: SVGEGLDYGYT

cdr3_length: 17
v_call: TRBV9
j_call: TRBJ2-6
cdr3_aa: ASSLYNRGTVSGANVLT

cdr3_length: 14
v_call: TRBV12-3/TRBV12-4
j_call: TRBJ2-5
cdr3_aa: ASSFFWGTTQETQY

cdr3_length: 9
v_call: TRBV12-3/TRBV12-4
j_call: TRBJ2-7
cdr3_aa: ASSLSVFLY

cdr3_length: 14
v_call: TRBV4-2
j_call: TRBJ1-1
cdr3_aa: ASSHGDKPLNTEAF

cdr3_length: 16
v_call: TRBV7-6
j_call: TRBJ2-6
cdr3_aa: ASSSSGRAPSGANVLT

cdr3_length: 11
v_call: TRBV5-1
j_call: TRBJ2-7
cdr3_aa: ASSPDLDNEQY

cdr3_length: 11
v_call: TRBV11-3
j_call: TRBJ2-7
cdr3_aa: ASSTWTEYEQY

cdr3_length: 14
v_call: TRBV4-1
j_call: TRBJ2-5
cdr3_aa: ASSQDSRRPQETQY

cdr3_length: 15
v_call: TRBV7-9
j_call: TRBJ2-5
cdr3_aa: ASSLWRGRMNQETQY

cdr3_length: 12
v_call: TRBV20-1
j_call: TRBJ2-7
cdr3_aa: SAYRDRHSYEQY

cdr3_length: 13
v_call: TRBV12-3/TRBV12-4
j_call: TRBJ2-7
cdr3_aa: ASSPRGGASYEQY